This entry describes one T cell receptor beta chain. This sample was taken from a study of blood T cell repertoires in COVID-19. Looking at the study overall: Material from acute and convalescent COVID-19 was sourced from the United States, Italy and Spain. PBMCs, B-cell-depleted T cells, or T cells were the source of the cDNA or gDNA that made up the material.

Source study methods: From reference gene primer amplification, estimates of nucleated cell counts were derived. The assay was immunoSEQ multiplex PCR, and TCRdb's table has in-frame clones only and misses some. V, J and clone size are taken as reported in that table, and D and trimming were inferred from the DNA itself. This table holds 85,000 to 95,000 clones, 89% found once. The sequence was collected from a woman aged 80 or older with active COVID-19. The specimen sequenced was peripheral blood.

The CDR3 nucleotides read TGTGCCACCAGCAGAGATCTCCCCACAGAAATTAGCACAGATACGCAGTATTTT. This codes for CATSRDLPTEISTDTQYF. This sequence joins TRBV15 and TRBJ2-3; D unresolved. The germline CDR1 and CDR2 sequences are LNHNV and YYDKDF (reference sequence). The length of the CDR3 is 18 residues. With 0 bases removed from V and 0 bases from J, the gap between germline ends came to 16 bases.